The 24 T cell receptor beta chains listed next were all sequenced from one sample in a study of CD8 T cells in ankylosing spondylitis. Whole-study results and caveats: Within ankylosing spondylitis blood, a TCR beta motif made up of fewer than ten highly homologous variants appeared to be characteristic.

MiXCR was run by TCRdb on the 5' RACE reads, yielding one entry per CDR3 protein. The table records under 550,000 distinct CDR3 sequences, roughly 26% of them present only once. Their recognized antigens are unknown. The sequenced material came from blood, either unsorted or a sorted T cell fraction (not recorded which). These receptors were collected from a male donor with ankylosing spondylitis.

The chain is built from TRBV2 and TRBJ1-5, with TRBD1 as a possible D gene (5 bases). CDR1 and CDR2 (germline): SNHLY, FYNNEI. The V gene lost 1 base and the J gene lost 5 bases, with 6 bases spanning the gap. This CDR3 has 13 amino acids. CDR3 region: CASSEETDQPQHF. The CDR3 coding sequence is TGTGCCAGCAGTGAAGAGACAGATCAGCCCCAGCATTTT.

The chain carries TRBV9 and TRBJ2-3; D not resolved. The CDR3 runs 12 residues. With 4 bases removed from V and 2 bases from J, the gap between germline ends came to 5 bases. CDR1 and CDR2 from the germline V gene are SGDLS and YYNGEE. This chain's CDR3 is CASSKYTDTQYF. The CDR3 nucleotides are TGTGCCAGCAGCAAGTACACAGATACGCAGTATTTT.

This clonotype was seen a few times. The V gene is TRBV20-1, the J gene TRBJ2-5; D may be TRBD1 (6 bases). Germline V gene sequence: CDR1 DFQATT, CDR2 SNEGSKA (reference sequence). The V end was cut by 3 bases, the J end by 5 bases, with 19 bases between. CDR3 size: 15 residues. The CDR3, as DNA: TGCAGTGCTAGGGGGACCGGGACACAAGAGGAGACCCAGTACTTC. Protein: CSARGTGTQEETQYF.

CDR3 sequence reads: CASSLYGSQYNSPLHF. The CDR3 nucleotides read TGTGCCAGCAGCTTATACGGGAGCCAATATAATTCACCCCTCCACTTT. The chain combines TRBV7-2 with TRBJ1-6, with D hard to call. Germline CDR1 SGHTA, CDR2 FQGNSA. There are 16 residues in the CDR3. Trimming left V 2 bases short and J 4 bases short, with 12 bases between.

The gene calls are TRBV4-1 and TRBJ1-1; D gene ambiguous. Germline V gene lookup returns CDR1 MGHRA and CDR2 YSYEKL. Trimming cost V 3 bases and J 1 base, with 9 bases left between them. The CDR3 runs 14 residues. CDR3 in DNA: TGCGCCAGCAGCCAGGAGACGAGGAACACTGAAGCTTTCTTT. Translating it yields CASSQETRNTEAFF.

The chain carries TRBV12-3 or TRBV12-4 and TRBJ1-5, with 7 bases lining up with TRBD1. The CDR3 is made up of 15 amino acids. V was clipped by 0 bases and J by 7 bases; unmatched bases: 6. The DNA for the CDR3 is TGTGCCAGCAGTTTAGCAGGGGGCTTTGGGCAGCCCCAGCATTTT. This encodes CASSLAGGFGQPQHF.

V usage is TRBV5-5 and J usage is TRBJ1-4; D unresolved. The length of the CDR3 is 13 residues. Germline V gene lookup returns CDR1 SGHKS and CDR2 YYEKEE (reference sequence). With 0 bases removed from V and 3 bases from J, the gap between germline ends came to 3 bases. CDR3 sequence (DNA): TGTGCCAGCAGCTTGGTAGCTAATGAAAAACTGTTTTTT. Protein product: CASSLVANEKLFF. The full variable domain, rest sourced from reference TRBV5-5 and TRBJ1-4, is DAGVTQSPTHLIKTRGQQVTLRCSPISGHKSVSWYQQVLGQGPQFIFQYYEKEERGRGNFPDRFSARQFPNYSSELNVNALLLGDSALYLCASSLVANEKLFFGSGTQLSVL.

This clonotype was seen only a few times. The V and J genes are TRBV6-1 and TRBJ1-1; D gene uncertain. In germline, CDR1 is MNHNS, CDR2 SASEGT. V lost 1 base, J lost 2 bases, and 5 bases lay in between. This CDR3 contains 13 residues. This CDR3 reads CASSEVANTEAFF. The CDR3 region has the DNA TGTGCCAGCAGTGAAGTAGCTAACACTGAAGCTTTCTTT.

This clonotype showed up many times. The V and J genes are TRBV5-1 and TRBJ2-7; the match to TRBD2 covers 9 bases. This CDR3 contains 15 residues. Trimming took 4 bases from V and 4 from J; bases not matched to a gene: 9. Germline V gene sequence: CDR1 SGHRS, CDR2 YFSETQ. The CDR3 loop is CASSPGLSGSYEQYV. The CDR3 DNA is TGCGCCAGCAGCCCGGGGCTTAGCGGGAGTTACGAGCAGTACGTC.

This clonotype was counted a few times. V is TRBV24-1 and J is TRBJ1-2; D is ambiguous. Germline V gives CDR1 KGHDR, CDR2 SFDVKD. The CDR3 extends over 14 amino acids. Trimming removed 2 bases at V and 7 bases at J, with 13 bases between. The CDR3, as DNA: TGTGCCACCAGTGATTCCGACACTCGGGGTGGCTACACCTTC. Its translation: CATSDSDTRGGYTF.

This clonotype was seen only a few times. This chain joins TRBV10-3 and TRBJ1-2; the D gene is possibly TRBD1 (5 bases). V shed 4 bases and J shed 8 bases, with 20 bases lying between them. This CDR3 region has 15 residues. Germline CDR1 is ENHRY and CDR2 is SYGVKD. In DNA form, the CDR3 reads TGTGCCATCAGTGGAGGAGGTGGACAAAGGCAGGGCTACACCTTC. Translation gives CAISGGGGQRQGYTF.

CDR3 in DNA: TGTGCCAGCAGCCCCGCGAGGGACAATGAGCAGTTCTTC. Residues: CASSPARDNEQFF. The chain uses TRBV7-6 and TRBJ2-1; D possibly corresponds to TRBD2 (5 bases). The ends were cut back, 5 bases at V and 5 bases at J, with 10 bases in the middle. This CDR3 contains 13 residues. The germline V gene has CDR1 SGHVS and CDR2 FNYEAQ. Complete variable domain (other parts from reference TRBV7-6 and TRBJ2-1): GAGVSQSPRYKVTKRGQDVALRCDPISGHVSLYWYRQALGQGPEFLTYFNYEAQQDKSGLPNDRFSAERPEGSISTLTIQRTEQRDSAMYRCASSPARDNEQFFGPGTRLTVL.

V and J are TRBV5-1 and TRBJ2-7; D gene ambiguous. Trimming took 1 base from V and 5 from J, leaving 7 bases between them. This CDR3 contains 12 residues. Germline V gives CDR1 SGHRS, CDR2 YFSETQ. The CDR3 DNA reads as TGCGCCAGCAGCTTGTCCAAGAACGAGCAGTACTTC. It specifies CASSLSKNEQYF.

The CDR3 DNA is TGTGCCAGCAGCCAAGTGTCCAGCGGGAGGTTTGGGGGTAACAATGAGCAGTTCTTC. This translates into CASSQVSSGRFGGNNEQFF. The chain has TRBV3-1 and TRBJ2-1, with 9 bases lining up with TRBD2. CDR3 size: 19 residues. The V segment lost 1 base and the J segment 5 bases; nucleotides outside the gene matches: 15. The germline CDR1 and CDR2 sequences are LGHDT and YNNKEL (reference sequence).

The V call is TRBV20-1, the J call TRBJ2-2; 12 bases are a match to TRBD2. CDR1 is DFQATT and CDR2 is SNEGSKA in the germline V gene (reference sequence). J was trimmed by 3 bases and V by 3 bases; bases with no gene match: 2. This CDR3 contains 15 residues. CDR3 amino acids: CSASLAGGYTGELFF. In DNA, the CDR3 is TGCAGTGCTAGCCTAGCGGGAGGGTACACCGGGGAGCTGTTTTTT.

The chain joins TRBV5-1 to TRBJ2-3; D unclear. V was cut by 4 bases and J by 0 bases, with 15 bases left in between. The CDR3 loop spans 16 amino acids. The germline V gene encodes CDR1 SGHRS and CDR2 YFSETQ. CDR3 sequence reads: CASSPKVSSSTDTQYF. DNA of the CDR3: TGCGCCAGCAGCCCCAAAGTCTCTTCTAGCACAGATACGCAGTATTTT.

The chain joins TRBV7-6 to TRBJ2-7, with 9 bases aligning to TRBD1. There are 16 residues in the CDR3. Germline CDR1 is SGHVS and CDR2 is FNYEAQ. J lost 3 bases, V lost 1 base, and 7 bases had no gene match. As DNA, the CDR3 is TGTGCCAGCAGCTTAGACGTGAGACAGGGGGTCTACGAGCAGTACTTC. Translated, it gives CASSLDVRQGVYEQYF.

V and J are TRBV20-1 and TRBJ1-1; the match to TRBD1 covers 8 bases. Germline CDR1 and CDR2: DFQATT and SNEGSKA (reference sequence). V dropped 5 bases and J dropped 2; count of bases not matched to a gene: 13. The CDR3 loop spans 16 amino acids. Here the CDR3 DNA reads TGCAGTGCTCCACAGGGGGATCGGGAGGTAAACACTGAAGCTTTCTTT. This sequence encodes CSAPQGDREVNTEAFF.

In this sample, this clonotype turned up a few times. The chain joins TRBV25-1 to TRBJ2-4, with 7 nucleotides matching TRBD2. Germline V gene lookup returns CDR1 MGHDK and CDR2 SYGVNS. This CDR3 has 13 residues. J gave up 8 bases and V 3 bases, and 4 bases lay outside the gene matches. CDR3 sequence (DNA): TGTGCCAGCAGTGAGAGCGGGATGGACATTCAGTACTTC. The encoded protein is CASSESGMDIQYF.

This clonotype was seen repeatedly, ten times or more. This chain uses TRBV12-3 or TRBV12-4 with TRBJ1-5; the match to TRBD1 covers 8 bases. Unmatched junction bases numbered 6, after V lost 6 bases and J lost 2 bases. There are 15 residues in the CDR3. The CDR3 nucleotides are TGTGCCAGCAGCGCCCAGACAGGGGGCAATCAGCCCCAGCATTTT. It is translated as CASSAQTGGNQPQHF.

The chain recombines TRBV3-1 with TRBJ2-2; weak D call: TRBD2 (5 bases). This CDR3 spans 14 amino acids. Looked up from germline, CDR1 is LGHDT and CDR2 is YNNKEL (reference sequence). Trimming cost V 1 base and J 6 bases, with 9 bases left between them. The CDR3 nucleotides are TGTGCCAGCAGCCAAGGAGCAGCGGCCGGGGAGCTGTTTTTT. The encoded protein is CASSQGAAAGELFF.

V is TRBV20-1 and J is TRBJ2-7, with TRBD2 matching over 10 bases. This CDR3 has 17 amino acids. With 5 bases clipped from V and 0 bases from J, the junction kept 13 bases outside the gene matches. Germline-derived CDR1 and CDR2 are DFQATT and SNEGSKA (reference sequence). The CDR3 sequence is CSAPPAGLAYYSYEQYF. Written as DNA, the CDR3 is TGCAGTGCTCCACCCGCGGGACTAGCGTACTACTCCTACGAGCAGTACTTC.

This clonotype was seen many times. In DNA form, the CDR3 reads TGTGCCAGCAGTTTCTCACTAGCGGGAGGATCCTACAATGAGCAGTTCTTC. Encoded protein: CASSFSLAGGSYNEQFF. This chain links TRBV12-3 or TRBV12-4 with TRBJ2-1; the match to TRBD2 covers 12 bases. Trimming removed 3 bases from V and 1 base from J; junction bases left unmatched: 4. The CDR3 spans 17 residues.

In this sample, this clonotype turned up a few times. The chain has TRBV5-4 and TRBJ2-7, with D possibly TRBD2 on 6 matching bases. Germline V gene lookup returns CDR1 SGHNT and CDR2 YYREEE (reference sequence). The V and J ends lost 4 bases and 1 base respectively, with 15 bases between them. There are 15 residues in the CDR3. This CDR3 is CASSIRLGRSYEQYF. For the CDR3, the DNA is TGTGCCAGCAGCATCAGACTTGGGAGGTCCTACGAGCAGTACTTC.